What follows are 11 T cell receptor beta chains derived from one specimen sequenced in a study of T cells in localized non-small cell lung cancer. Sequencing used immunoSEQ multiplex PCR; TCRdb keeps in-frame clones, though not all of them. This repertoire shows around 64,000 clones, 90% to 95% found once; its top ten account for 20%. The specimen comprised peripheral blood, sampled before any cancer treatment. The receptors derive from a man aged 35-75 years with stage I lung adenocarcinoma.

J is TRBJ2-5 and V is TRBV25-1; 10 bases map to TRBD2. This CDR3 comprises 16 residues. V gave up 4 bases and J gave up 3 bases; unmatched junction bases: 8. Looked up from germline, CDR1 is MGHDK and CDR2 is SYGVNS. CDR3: CASSVWMGLAKETQYF. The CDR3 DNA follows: TGTGCCAGCAGTGTATGGATGGGACTAGCGAAAGAGACCCAGTACTTC.

DNA of the CDR3: TGTGCCAGCAATTTCCTGACAGGGGGGTACAATGAGCAGTTCTTC. Its protein product is CASNFLTGGYNEQFF. This chain links TRBV28 with TRBJ2-1; TRBD1 matches at 9 bases. The CDR3 extends over 15 amino acids. The germline V gene encodes CDR1 MDHEN and CDR2 SYDVKM. With 7 bases clipped from V and 4 bases from J, the junction kept 8 bases outside the gene matches.

DNA of the CDR3: TGCGCCAGCAGCCAAGATATGGCAGGAGGGAACACCGGGGAGCTGTTTTTT. It is translated as CASSQDMAGGNTGELFF. The chain carries TRBV4-3 and TRBJ2-2, with a possible D match to TRBD2 (5 bases). V was clipped by 0 bases and J by 1 base, with 12 bases between them. CDR1 is LGHNA and CDR2 is YSLEER in the germline V gene. The CDR3 runs 17 residues.

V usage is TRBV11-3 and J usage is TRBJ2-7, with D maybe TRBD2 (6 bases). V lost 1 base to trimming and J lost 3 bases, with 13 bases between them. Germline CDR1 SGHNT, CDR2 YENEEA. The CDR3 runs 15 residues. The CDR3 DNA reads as TGTGCCAGCAGCTTAGGTGGGGGGAGAGGCTACGAGCAGTACTTC. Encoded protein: CASSLGGGRGYEQYF.

CDR3 region: CASSISPGGGTIYF. CDR3 nucleotide sequence: TGTGCCAGTAGTATATCCCCCGGAGGAGGCACCATATATTTT. The genes are TRBV19 and TRBJ1-3; D is undetermined. Trimming shortened V by 2 bases and J by 9 bases, and 14 bases separated the two germline ends. Germline V CDR1 and CDR2: LNHDA, SQIVND (reference sequence). This CDR3 is built from 14 residues.

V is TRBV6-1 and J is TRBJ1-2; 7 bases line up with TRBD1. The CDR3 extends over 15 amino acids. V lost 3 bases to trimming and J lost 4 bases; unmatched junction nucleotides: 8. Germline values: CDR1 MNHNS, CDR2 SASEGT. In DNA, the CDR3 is TGTGCCAGCAGTGAGGGAGTAGGGGACAGCTATGGCTACACCTTC. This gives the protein CASSEGVGDSYGYTF.

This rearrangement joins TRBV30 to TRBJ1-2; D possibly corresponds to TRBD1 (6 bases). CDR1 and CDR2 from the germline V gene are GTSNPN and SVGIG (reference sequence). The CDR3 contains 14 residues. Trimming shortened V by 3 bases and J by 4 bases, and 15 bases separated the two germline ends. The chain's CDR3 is CAWSTGGGPYGYTF. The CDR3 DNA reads TGTGCCTGGAGCACGGGGGGCGGCCCCTATGGCTACACCTTC.

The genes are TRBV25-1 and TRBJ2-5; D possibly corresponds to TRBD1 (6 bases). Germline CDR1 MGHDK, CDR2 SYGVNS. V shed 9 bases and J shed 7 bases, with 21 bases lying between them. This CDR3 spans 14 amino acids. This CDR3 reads CASQSTGPAWTQYF. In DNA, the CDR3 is TGTGCCAGTCAATCGACAGGACCTGCCTGGACCCAGTACTTC.

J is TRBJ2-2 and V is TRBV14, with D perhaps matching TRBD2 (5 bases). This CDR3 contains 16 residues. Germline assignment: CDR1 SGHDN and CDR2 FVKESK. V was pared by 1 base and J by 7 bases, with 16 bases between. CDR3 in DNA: TGTGCCAGCAGCCAAGTGATCCCGGGGTTTCGCGGGGAGCTGTTTTTT. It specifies CASSQVIPGFRGELFF.

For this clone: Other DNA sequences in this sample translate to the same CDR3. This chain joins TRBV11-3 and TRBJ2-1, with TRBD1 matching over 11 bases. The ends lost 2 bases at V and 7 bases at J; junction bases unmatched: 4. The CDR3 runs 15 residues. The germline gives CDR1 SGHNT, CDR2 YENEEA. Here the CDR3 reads CASSLWDRGDNEQFF. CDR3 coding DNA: TGTGCCAGCAGCTTATGGGACAGGGGGGATAATGAGCAGTTCTTC.

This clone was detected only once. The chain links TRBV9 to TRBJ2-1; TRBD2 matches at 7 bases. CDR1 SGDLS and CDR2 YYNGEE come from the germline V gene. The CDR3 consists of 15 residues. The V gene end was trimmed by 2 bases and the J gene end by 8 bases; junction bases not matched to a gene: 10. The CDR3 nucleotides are TGTGCCAGCAGCGTCGGGGGGAGCGGTATCTATGAGCAGTTCTTC. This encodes CASSVGGSGIYEQFF.